The clone carrying this TCR beta chain was detected ten times or more. Profiling relied on immunoSEQ multiplex PCR, and the TCRdb table lists in-frame clones only, not all of them. The sample records some 240,000 clones, roughly 82% being singletons. Per the germline V gene, CDR1 is LNHDA and CDR2 is SQIVND (reference sequence). The CDR3 totals 12 residues. V lost 3 bases and J lost 8; bases outside the gene matches: 3. The data derive from a study of blood T cell repertoires in COVID-19. The rearrangement joins TRBV19 to TRBJ1-2; 7 bases fit TRBD1. Sequencing was performed on peripheral blood. The sequence was collected from a woman between 40 and 50 years old who had recovered from COVID-19. CDR3 nucleotide sequence: TGTGCCAGTAGTATGCAGGGGGAAGGCTACACCTTC. As protein: CASSMQGEGYTF.